A single sample is the source of the 15 T cell receptor beta chains below, sequenced in a study of blood T cell repertoires in COVID-19 (TCRdb year 2020). The library was prepared using the immunoSEQ multiplex PCR assay. Sourced from immuneACCESS, this table was stored by TCRdb with only in-frame sequences that have V and J called. A share of the clones is absent; for the studies checked, an unresolved V gene accounts for under half, and the remainder has no known explanation. The sample has roughly 88,000 clones on record, around 80% of them singletons. The ten largest clones represent roughly 15% of the sample. Sequenced input: peripheral blood. Receptors were obtained from a woman of 80 years or more with active or convalescent COVID-19.

This chain uses TRBV20-1 with TRBJ2-7, with TRBD1 as a possible D gene (6 bases). Germline assignment: CDR1 DFQATT and CDR2 SNEGSKA (reference sequence). This CDR3 spans 15 amino acids. With 3 bases removed from V and 2 bases from J, the gap between germline ends came to 17 bases. The chain's CDR3 is CSASSGEGSPYEQYF. The CDR3 coding sequence is TGCAGTGCTAGTTCAGGGGAAGGGAGCCCCTACGAGCAGTACTTC.

The chain is built from TRBV9 and TRBJ2-2; 11 bases are shared with TRBD1. The CDR3 covers 15 residues. The V gene's germline CDR1 is SGDLS and CDR2 YYNGEE. Trimming removed 2 bases from V and 5 bases from J; junction bases left unmatched: 2. The CDR3 DNA reads TGTGCCAGCAGCGTTGGACAGGGGGCGACCGGGGAGCTGTTTTTT. Translation: CASSVGQGATGELFF.

The sample holds a few counts of this clone. V usage is TRBV14 and J usage is TRBJ2-7; the match to TRBD1 covers 7 bases. The CDR3 length is 15 residues. Germline V gene data show CDR1 as SGHDN and CDR2 as FVKESK. After removal of 0 bases from V and 4 bases from J, the junction contained 6 bases not matched to a gene. The CDR3: CASSQDIGTAYEQYF. DNA of the CDR3: TGTGCCAGCAGCCAAGATATCGGGACAGCGTACGAGCAGTACTTC.

The V and J genes are TRBV18 and TRBJ2-3, with TRBD2 identical over 7 bases. The trim removed 5 bases at V and 1 base at J, leaving 9 bases unmatched. CDR1 is KGHSH and CDR2 is LQKENI in the germline V gene. The CDR3 is 16 residues long. Here the CDR3 reads CASSGSLTSGTDTQYF. The CDR3 DNA sequence: TGTGCCAGCTCAGGGTCTTTAACTAGCGGCACAGATACGCAGTATTTT.

The chain combines TRBV6-4 with TRBJ2-1; 7 nucleotides line up with TRBD1. CDR1 is MRHNA, CDR2 SNTAGT, per germline. The CDR3 runs to 13 residues. V trimming: 0 bases; J trimming: 10 bases; junction bases outside the gene matches: 3. The chain's CDR3 is CASSDSGQREQFF. As DNA, the CDR3 is TGTGCCAGCAGTGACTCGGGACAGCGAGAGCAGTTCTTC.

The rearrangement uses TRBV2 and TRBJ1-1, with 7 bases lining up with TRBD1. The germline V gene encodes CDR1 SNHLY and CDR2 FYNNEI. The CDR3 runs to 14 residues. J was trimmed by 6 bases and V by 3 bases; bases with no gene match: 7. The chain's CDR3 is CASSDRDRVAEAFF. DNA for the CDR3: TGTGCCAGCAGTGACCGTGACAGGGTGGCTGAAGCTTTCTTT. Filled out from reference TRBV2 and TRBJ1-1, the complete variable domain reads EPEVTQTPSHQVTQMGQEVILRCVPISNHLYFYWYRQILGQKVEFLVSFYNNEISEKSEIFDDQFSVERPDGSNFTLKIRSTKLEDSAMYFCASSDRDRVAEAFFGQGTRLTVV.

The gene calls are TRBV28 and TRBJ1-5; 8 bases line up with TRBD1. The trim removed 4 bases at V and 5 bases at J, leaving 7 bases unmatched. Germline V CDR1 and CDR2: MDHEN, SYDVKM. CDR3 length: 15 residues. The DNA for the CDR3 is TGTGCCAGCAGTTCGGACAGGGTCTTTGATCAGCCCCAGCATTTT. This sequence encodes CASSSDRVFDQPQHF.

This clone was detected only a few times. The chain employs TRBV2 and TRBJ1-1, with a possible D match to TRBD1 (5 bases). V was trimmed by 4 bases and J by 2 bases, leaving 14 bases between them. There are 15 residues in the CDR3. Germline V lookup: CDR1 SNHLY, CDR2 FYNNEI. The CDR3 DNA follows: TGTGCCAGCAGTGTGCAGGGTTCAGGAAACACTGAAGCTTTCTTT. It codes for CASSVQGSGNTEAFF. The full variable domain, in which reference TRBV2 and TRBJ1-1 provide the parts outside the CDR3, is EPEVTQTPSHQVTQMGQEVILRCVPISNHLYFYWYRQILGQKVEFLVSFYNNEISEKSEIFDDQFSVERPDGSNFTLKIRSTKLEDSAMYFCASSVQGSGNTEAFFGQGTRLTVV.

This clone was detected only once. V is TRBV6-5 and J is TRBJ2-3, with D perhaps matching TRBD2 (5 bases). The V gene's germline CDR1 is MNHEY and CDR2 SVGAGI. Trimming cost V 5 bases and J 2 bases, with 11 bases left between them. This CDR3 spans 14 amino acids. CDR3 residues: CASSRSDSTDTQYF. The CDR3 DNA is TGTGCCAGCAGTCGGTCGGACTCCACAGATACGCAGTATTTT.

The V and J genes are TRBV28 and TRBJ2-7; 11 bases agree with TRBD2. Unmatched junction bases numbered 9, after V lost 4 bases and J lost 7 bases. Germline lookup yields CDR1 MDHEN and CDR2 SYDVKM. CDR3 length: 15 residues. The CDR3 coding sequence is TGTGCCAGCAGTTCGACTAGCGGGGTGCCTAATGAGCAGTACTTC. Translating gives CASSSTSGVPNEQYF.

The chain joins TRBV2 to TRBJ1-6; D might be TRBD1 (5 bases). Trimming took off 6 bases at V and 8 bases at J, with 11 bases between the two ends. The germline V gene has CDR1 SNHLY and CDR2 FYNNEI. This CDR3 is built from 13 residues. In DNA form, the CDR3 reads TGTGCCAGCAGAGGGGAAGCGTATTCACCCCTCCACTTT. The encoded protein is CASRGEAYSPLHF.

The count of this clone is one. Here the CDR3 reads CASSQDLGFGNTIYF. The DNA of the CDR3 is TGTGCCAGCAGCCAAGATCTCGGGTTCGGGAACACCATATATTTT. The chain recombines TRBV3-1 (or the pseudogene TRBV3-2) with TRBJ1-3, with D hard to call. Germline CDR1 reads LGHDT; CDR2 reads YNNKEL (reference sequence). Trimming took off 0 bases at V and 7 bases at J, with 13 bases between the two ends. The length of the CDR3 is 15 residues.

The chain recombines TRBV10-3 with TRBJ1-2; 8 bases agree with TRBD1. Germline lookup yields CDR1 ENHRY and CDR2 SYGVKD. CDR3 length: 15 residues. The trim removed 7 bases at V and 5 bases at J, leaving 12 bases unmatched. CDR3 coding DNA: TGTGCCATCAATATCGGACAGGGAGGAAGATATGGCTACACCTTC. Its translation is CAINIGQGGRYGYTF.

This chain connects TRBV7-2 to TRBJ2-3; TRBD2 is a possible D gene (5 bases). The ends were cut back, 2 bases at V and 1 base at J, with 10 bases in the middle. Looked up from germline, CDR1 is SGHTA and CDR2 is FQGNSA. The CDR3 sequence is 15 residues long. In nucleotides, the CDR3 is TGTGCCAGCAGCTTACTGGACTTACGCACAGATACGCAGTATTTT. Encoded protein: CASSLLDLRTDTQYF.

This clone was found a few times. The chain uses TRBV3-1 (or the pseudogene TRBV3-2) and TRBJ1-3; D is undetermined. Trimming pared 1 base from V and 4 bases from J, leaving 8 bases between. CDR1 and CDR2 from the germline V gene are LGHDT and YNNKEL (reference sequence). This CDR3 has 14 residues. The CDR3 reads CASSQASGGNTIYF. The DNA of the CDR3 is TGTGCCAGCAGCCAAGCTAGTGGCGGAAACACCATATATTTT.